This T cell receptor beta chain originates from a study of T cell responses to AZD1222 COVID-19 vaccine. Study-wide points: The reported proportion of spike-specific TCRs targeting unmutated variant regions was nearly half.

The CDR3 has 15 amino acids. Germline V CDR1 and CDR2: LNHDA, SQIVND (reference sequence). Trimming removed 7 bases at V and 4 bases at J, with 19 bases between. The table lists this clone with a few counts. Its cognate antigen is unknown. Generated by immunoSEQ multiplex PCR, the TCRdb table keeps only in-frame clones and is missing some. The sample carries about 150,000 clones, 70% to 90% recorded once. The genes are TRBV19 and TRBJ1-2, with TRBD1 as a possible D gene (5 bases). Specimen: peripheral blood, collected on day 0 of MenACWY control vaccination. The clonotype was recovered from an adult in good health. CDR3 sequence (DNA): TGTGCCAGTACCGCGTTATTAGGGGCCGGCTATGGCTACACCTTC. It translates to CASTALLGAGYGYTF.